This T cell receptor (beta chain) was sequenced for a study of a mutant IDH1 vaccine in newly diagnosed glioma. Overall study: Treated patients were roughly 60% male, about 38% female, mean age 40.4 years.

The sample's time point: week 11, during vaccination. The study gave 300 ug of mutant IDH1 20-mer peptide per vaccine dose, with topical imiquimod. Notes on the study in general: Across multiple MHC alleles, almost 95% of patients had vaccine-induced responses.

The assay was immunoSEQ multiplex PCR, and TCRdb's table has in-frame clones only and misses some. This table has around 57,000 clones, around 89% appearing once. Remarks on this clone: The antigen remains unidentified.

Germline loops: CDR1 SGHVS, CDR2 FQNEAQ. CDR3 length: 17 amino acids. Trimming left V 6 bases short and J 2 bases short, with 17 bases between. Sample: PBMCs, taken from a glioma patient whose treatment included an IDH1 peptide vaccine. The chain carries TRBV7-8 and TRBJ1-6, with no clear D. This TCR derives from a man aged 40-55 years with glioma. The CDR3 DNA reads TGTGCCAGCAGGGACCTCGCCCCGGGTCCCTATAATTCACCCCTCCACTTT. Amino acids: CASRDLAPGPYNSPLHF. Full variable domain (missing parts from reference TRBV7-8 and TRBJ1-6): GAGVSQSPRYKVAKRGQDVALRCDPISGHVSLFWYQQALGQGPEFLTYFQNEAQLDKSGLPSDRFFAERPEGSVSTLKIQRTQQEDSAVYLCASRDLAPGPYNSPLHFGNGTRLTVT.